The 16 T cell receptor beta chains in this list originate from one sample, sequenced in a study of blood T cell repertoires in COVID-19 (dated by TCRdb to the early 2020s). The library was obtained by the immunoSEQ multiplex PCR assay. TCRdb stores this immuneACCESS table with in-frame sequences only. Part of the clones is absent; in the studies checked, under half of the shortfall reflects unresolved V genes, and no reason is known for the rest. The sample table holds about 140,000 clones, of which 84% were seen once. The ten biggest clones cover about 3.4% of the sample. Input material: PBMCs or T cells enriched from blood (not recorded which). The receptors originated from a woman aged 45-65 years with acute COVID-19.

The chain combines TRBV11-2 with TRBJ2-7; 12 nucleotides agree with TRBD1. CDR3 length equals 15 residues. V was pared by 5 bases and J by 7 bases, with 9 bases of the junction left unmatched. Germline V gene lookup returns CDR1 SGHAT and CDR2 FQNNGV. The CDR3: CASSTRDRGRVEQYF. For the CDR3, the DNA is TGTGCCAGCAGCACCCGGGACAGGGGGCGCGTGGAGCAGTACTTC.

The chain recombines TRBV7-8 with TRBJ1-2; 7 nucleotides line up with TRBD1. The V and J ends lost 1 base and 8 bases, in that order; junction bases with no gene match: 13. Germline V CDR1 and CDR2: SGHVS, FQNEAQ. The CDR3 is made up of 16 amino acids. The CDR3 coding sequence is TGTGCCAGCAGCTTAGAAGGAGGGGGCGAGGGATGGGGCTACACCTTC. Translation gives CASSLEGGGEGWGYTF. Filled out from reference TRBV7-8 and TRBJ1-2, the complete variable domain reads GAGVSQSPRYKVAKRGQDVALRCDPISGHVSLFWYQQALGQGPEFLTYFQNEAQLDKSGLPSDRFFAERPEGSVSTLKIQRTQQEDSAVYLCASSLEGGGEGWGYTFGSGTRLTVV.

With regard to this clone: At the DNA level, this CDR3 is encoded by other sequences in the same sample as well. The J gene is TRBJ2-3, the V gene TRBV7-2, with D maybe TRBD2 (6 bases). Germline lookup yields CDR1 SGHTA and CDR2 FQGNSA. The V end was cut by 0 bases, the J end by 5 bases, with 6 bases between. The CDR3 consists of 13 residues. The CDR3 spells CASSLAREDTQYF. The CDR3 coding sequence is TGTGCCAGCAGCTTAGCGCGGGAAGATACGCAGTATTTT.

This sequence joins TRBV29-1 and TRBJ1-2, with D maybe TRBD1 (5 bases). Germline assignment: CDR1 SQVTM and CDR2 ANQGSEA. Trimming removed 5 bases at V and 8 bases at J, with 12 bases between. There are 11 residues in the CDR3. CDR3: CSVFGAWGYTF. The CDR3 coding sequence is TGCAGCGTTTTTGGGGCATGGGGCTACACCTTC. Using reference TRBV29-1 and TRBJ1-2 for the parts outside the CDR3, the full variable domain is SAVISQKPSRDICQRGTSLTIQCQVDSQVTMMFWYRQQPGQSLTLIATANQGSEATYESGFVIDKFPISRPNLTFSTLTVSNMSPEDSSIYLCSVFGAWGYTFGSGTRLTVV.

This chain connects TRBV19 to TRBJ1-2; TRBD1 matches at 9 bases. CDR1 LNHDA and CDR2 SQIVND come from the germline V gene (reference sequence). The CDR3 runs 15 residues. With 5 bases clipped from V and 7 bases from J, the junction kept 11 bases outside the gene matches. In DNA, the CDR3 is TGTGCCAGTAGTGCTGCTGGGACAGGGTGGGGTGGCTACACCTTC. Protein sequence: CASSAAGTGWGGYTF.

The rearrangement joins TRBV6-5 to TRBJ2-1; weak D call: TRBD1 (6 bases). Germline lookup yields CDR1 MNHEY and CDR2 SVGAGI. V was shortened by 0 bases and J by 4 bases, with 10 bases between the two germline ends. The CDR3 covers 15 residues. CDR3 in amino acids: CASSYSGTSYNEQFF. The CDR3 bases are TGTGCCAGCAGTTACTCCGGGACATCGTACAATGAGCAGTTCTTC.

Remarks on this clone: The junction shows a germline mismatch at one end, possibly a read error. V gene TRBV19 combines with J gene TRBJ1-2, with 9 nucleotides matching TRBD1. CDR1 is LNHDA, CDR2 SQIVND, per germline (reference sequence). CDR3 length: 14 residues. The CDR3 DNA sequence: TGTGCCAGTGCAAGGGACAGGGCTAAATATGGCTACACCTTC. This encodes CASARDRAKYGYTF.

The CDR3 is CASSQETRLGTEAFF. CDR3 in DNA: TGTGCCAGCAGCCAAGAGACGAGGTTGGGCACTGAAGCTTTCTTT. This chain links TRBV2 with TRBJ1-1; the D is unclear. V was shortened by 6 bases and J by 4 bases, with 18 bases between the two germline ends. The CDR3 is made up of 15 amino acids. Germline assignment: CDR1 SNHLY and CDR2 FYNNEI.

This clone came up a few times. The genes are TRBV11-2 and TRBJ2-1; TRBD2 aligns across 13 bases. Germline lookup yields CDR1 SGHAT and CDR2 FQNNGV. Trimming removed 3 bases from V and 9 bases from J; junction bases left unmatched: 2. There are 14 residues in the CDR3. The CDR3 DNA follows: TGTGCCAGCAGCTTTGGGACTAGCGGGACTGAGCAGTTCTTC. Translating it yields CASSFGTSGTEQFF.

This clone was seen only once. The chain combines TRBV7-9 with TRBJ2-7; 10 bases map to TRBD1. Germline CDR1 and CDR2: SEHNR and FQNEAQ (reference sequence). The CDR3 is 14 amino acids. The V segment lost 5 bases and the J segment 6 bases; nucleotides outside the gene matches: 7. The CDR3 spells CASSPWTGGGEQYF. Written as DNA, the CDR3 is TGTGCCAGCAGCCCATGGACAGGGGGAGGCGAGCAGTACTTC.

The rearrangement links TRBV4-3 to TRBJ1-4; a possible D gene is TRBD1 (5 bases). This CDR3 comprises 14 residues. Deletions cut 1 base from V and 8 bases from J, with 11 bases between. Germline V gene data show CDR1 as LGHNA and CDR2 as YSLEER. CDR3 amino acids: CASSQGQGGEKLFF. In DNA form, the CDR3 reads TGCGCCAGCAGCCAAGGGCAGGGAGGGGAAAAACTGTTTTTT.

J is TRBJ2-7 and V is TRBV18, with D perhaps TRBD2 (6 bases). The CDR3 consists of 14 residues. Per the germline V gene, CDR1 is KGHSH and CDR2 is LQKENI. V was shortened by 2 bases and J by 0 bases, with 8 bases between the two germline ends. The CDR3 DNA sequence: TGTGCCAGCTCACCATTGCGGGGCTCCTACGAGCAGTACTTC. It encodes CASSPLRGSYEQYF.

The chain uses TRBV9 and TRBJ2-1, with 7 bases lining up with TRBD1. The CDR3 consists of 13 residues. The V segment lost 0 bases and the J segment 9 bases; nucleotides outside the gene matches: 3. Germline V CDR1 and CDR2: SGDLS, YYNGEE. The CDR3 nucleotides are TGTGCCAGCAGCGTAGAAGGGGGCCGTGAGCAGTTCTTC. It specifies CASSVEGGREQFF.

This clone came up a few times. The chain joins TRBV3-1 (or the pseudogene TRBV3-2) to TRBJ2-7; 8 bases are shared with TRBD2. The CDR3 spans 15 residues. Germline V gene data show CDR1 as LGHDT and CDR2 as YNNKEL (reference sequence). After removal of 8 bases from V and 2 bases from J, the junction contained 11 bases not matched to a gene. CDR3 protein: CASGPIGGATYEQYF. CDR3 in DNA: TGTGCCAGCGGCCCGATCGGGGGGGCAACCTACGAGCAGTACTTC.

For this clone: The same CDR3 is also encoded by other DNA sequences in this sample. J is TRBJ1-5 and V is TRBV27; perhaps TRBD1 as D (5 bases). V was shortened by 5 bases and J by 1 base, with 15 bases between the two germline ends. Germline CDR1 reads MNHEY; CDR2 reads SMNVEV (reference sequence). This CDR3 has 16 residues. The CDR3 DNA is TGTGCCAGCAGTCCACTAGACCGGGGGAGCAATCAGCCCCAGCATTTT. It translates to CASSPLDRGSNQPQHF.

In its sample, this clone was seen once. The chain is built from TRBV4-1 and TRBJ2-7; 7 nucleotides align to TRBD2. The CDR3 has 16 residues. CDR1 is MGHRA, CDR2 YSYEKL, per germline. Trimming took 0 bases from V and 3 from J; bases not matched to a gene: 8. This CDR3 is CASSQDEGGSFYEQYF. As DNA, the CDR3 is TGCGCCAGCAGCCAAGATGAGGGCGGGAGCTTCTACGAGCAGTACTTC.